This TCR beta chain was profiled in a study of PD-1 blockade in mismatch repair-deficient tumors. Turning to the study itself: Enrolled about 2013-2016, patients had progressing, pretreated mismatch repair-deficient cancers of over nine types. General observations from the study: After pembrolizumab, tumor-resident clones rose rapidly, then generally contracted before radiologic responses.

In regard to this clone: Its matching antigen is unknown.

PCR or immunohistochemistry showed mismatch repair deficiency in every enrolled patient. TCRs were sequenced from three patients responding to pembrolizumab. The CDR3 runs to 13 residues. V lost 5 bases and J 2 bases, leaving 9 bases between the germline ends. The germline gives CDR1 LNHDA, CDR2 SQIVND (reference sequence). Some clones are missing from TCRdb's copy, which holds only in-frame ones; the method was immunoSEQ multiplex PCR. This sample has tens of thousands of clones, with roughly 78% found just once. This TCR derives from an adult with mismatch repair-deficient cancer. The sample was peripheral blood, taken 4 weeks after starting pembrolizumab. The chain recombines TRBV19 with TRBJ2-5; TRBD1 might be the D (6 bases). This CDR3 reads CASSLGQQETQYF. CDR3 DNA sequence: TGTGCCAGTAGTCTCGGACAGCAAGAGACCCAGTACTTC. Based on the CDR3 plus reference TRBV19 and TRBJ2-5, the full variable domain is DGGITQSPKYLFRKEGQNVTLSCEQNLNHDAMYWYRQDPGQGLRLIYYSQIVNDFQKGDIAEGYSVSREKKESFPLTVTSAQKNPTAFYLCASSLGQQETQYFGPGTRLLVL.